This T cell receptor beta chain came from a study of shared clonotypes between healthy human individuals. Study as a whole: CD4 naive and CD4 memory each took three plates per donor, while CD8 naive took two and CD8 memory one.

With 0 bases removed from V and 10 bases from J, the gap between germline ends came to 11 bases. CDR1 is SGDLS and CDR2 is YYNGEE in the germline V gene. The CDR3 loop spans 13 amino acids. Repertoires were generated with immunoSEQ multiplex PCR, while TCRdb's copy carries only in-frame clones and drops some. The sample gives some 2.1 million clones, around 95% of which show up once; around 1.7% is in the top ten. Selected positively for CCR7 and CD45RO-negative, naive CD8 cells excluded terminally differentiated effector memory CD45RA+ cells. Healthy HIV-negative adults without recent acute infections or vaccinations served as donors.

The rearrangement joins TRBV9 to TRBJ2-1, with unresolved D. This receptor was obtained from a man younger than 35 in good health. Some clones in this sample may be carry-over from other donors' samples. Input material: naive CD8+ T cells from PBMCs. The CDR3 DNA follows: TGTGCCAGCAGCGTAGGGCTTCTACGGGAGCAGTTCTTC. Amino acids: CASSVGLLREQFF.